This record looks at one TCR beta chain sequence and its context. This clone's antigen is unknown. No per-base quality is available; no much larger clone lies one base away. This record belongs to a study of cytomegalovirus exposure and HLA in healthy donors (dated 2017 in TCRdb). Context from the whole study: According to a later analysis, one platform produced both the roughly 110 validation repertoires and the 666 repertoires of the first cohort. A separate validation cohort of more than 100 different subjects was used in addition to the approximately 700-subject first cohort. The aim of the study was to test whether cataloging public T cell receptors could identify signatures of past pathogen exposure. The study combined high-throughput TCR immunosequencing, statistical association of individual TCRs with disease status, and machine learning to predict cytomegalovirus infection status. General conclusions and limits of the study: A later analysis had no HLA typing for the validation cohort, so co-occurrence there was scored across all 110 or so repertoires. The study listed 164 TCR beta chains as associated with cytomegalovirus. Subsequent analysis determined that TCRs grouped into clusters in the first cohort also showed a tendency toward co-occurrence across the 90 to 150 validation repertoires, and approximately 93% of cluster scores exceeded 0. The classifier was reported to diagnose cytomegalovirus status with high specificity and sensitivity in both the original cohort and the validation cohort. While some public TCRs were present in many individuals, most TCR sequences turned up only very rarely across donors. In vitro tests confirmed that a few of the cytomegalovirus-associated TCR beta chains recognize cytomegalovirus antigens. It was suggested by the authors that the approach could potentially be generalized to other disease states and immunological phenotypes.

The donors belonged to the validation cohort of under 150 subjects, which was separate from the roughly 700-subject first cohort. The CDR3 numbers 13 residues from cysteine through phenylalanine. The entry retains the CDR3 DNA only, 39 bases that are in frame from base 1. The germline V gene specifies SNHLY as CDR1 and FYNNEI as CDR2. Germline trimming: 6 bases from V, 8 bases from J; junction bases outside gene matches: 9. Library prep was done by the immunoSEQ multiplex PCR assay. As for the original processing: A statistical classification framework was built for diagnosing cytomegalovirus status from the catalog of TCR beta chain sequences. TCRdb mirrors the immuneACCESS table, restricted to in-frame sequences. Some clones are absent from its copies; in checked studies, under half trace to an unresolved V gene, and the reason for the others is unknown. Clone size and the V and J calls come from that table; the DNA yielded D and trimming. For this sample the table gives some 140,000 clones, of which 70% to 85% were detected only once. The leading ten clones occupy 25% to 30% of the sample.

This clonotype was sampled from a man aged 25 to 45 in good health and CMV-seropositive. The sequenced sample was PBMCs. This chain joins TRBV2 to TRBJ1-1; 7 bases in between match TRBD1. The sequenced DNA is TGTGCCAGCAGAAGGGAAGGGGGCGCCGAAGCTTTCTTT. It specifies CASRREGGAEAFF.